The text below deals with one TCR beta chain. This clone is a singleton in its sample. The antigen it recognizes is unknown. No clone much larger than this one lies a single base away; base qualities are absent. This same CDR3 is encoded by further DNA sequences in the sample. This entry comes from a study of blood T cell repertoires in COVID-19 (dated by TCRdb to 2018 to 2021). Broadly, across the study: Samples from collaborators originated in the United States, Italy and Spain and spanned both the acute and convalescent phases of COVID-19. The material from the prospective study consisted of cDNA or gDNA derived from T cells, B-cell-depleted T cells, or PBMCs. The dataset comprised deeply sampled blood TCRbeta repertoires from subjects exposed to, actively infected with, or recovered from COVID-19. The repertoires were released in a freely available public database meant as a resource for research on the immune response to SARS-CoV-2. The samples were drawn from two sources: the first 160 participants of the ongoing ImmuneRACE study, and 950 to 1,500 subjects contributed by 6 global collaborators. The sample metadata nearly always contained a de-identified subject ID, COVID-19 status, age in years and sex. Where available, HLA class I and class II types were obtained from metadata supplied by the sample provider rather than from assay-based typing. Results and caveats for the whole study, not just this receptor: How much clinical and demographic metadata was included differed by source and by participant, and the metadata was provided uncurated.

Collaborating institutions collected whole blood in K2EDTA tubes following their own protocols. Collaborator samples were shipped for TCRbeta analysis as frozen whole blood, isolated PBMCs, or DNA extracted from either sample type. TCRbeta CDR3 regions were amplified from genomic DNA by means of the immunoSEQ Assay, a bias-controlled multiplex PCR. As for the original processing: Within the assay, amplification of reference gene primers was used to estimate how many nucleated cells each sample contained. To quantify the absolute abundance of each unique TCRbeta CDR3 rearrangement, sequence reads were collapsed and filtered. Productive Simpson clonality was computed per sample as the square root of Simpson's diversity index over productive rearrangements. This immuneACCESS table, as held by TCRdb, lists in-frame sequences with V and J called but not all clones. Of the missing ones, under half trace to an unresolved V gene in checked studies; the others have no known cause. Clonal size and the V and J genes are those of that table, whereas D and trimming came from the DNA. The sample data list 200,000 to 300,000 clones, and roughly 80% of these were observed just once. About 6.3% of the sample is in the top ten clones.

CDR1 and CDR2, looked up from the germline V gene, are SGHRS and YFSETQ. Spanning cysteine to phenylalanine, the CDR3 consists of 13 amino acids. CDR3 DNA is the only sequence kept; it has 39 bases, read in frame from the first base. V drops 0 bases and J drops 3 bases, leaving 6 bases in between. What was sequenced was peripheral blood. The receptor comes from a woman aged 55-69 years with active or convalescent COVID-19. The V and J genes are TRBV5-1 and TRBJ1-1, with the D gene call left open. The bases are TGCGCCAGCAGCTTGGCCGGTGACACTGAAGCTTTCTTT. Translated, this is CASSLAGDTEAFF.